This record concerns one T cell receptor (beta chain) sequence. Its antigen remains unknown. The sample belongs to a study of cytomegalovirus exposure and HLA in healthy donors. Overall study: Genetic ancestry analysis placed around four fifths of the roughly 400 donors that were genotyped in the Caucasian-associated cluster. Study findings and constraints: Rare sequences made up most TCRs, while some public TCRs were found in many donors. It was taken for granted in presence/absence analyses that sequencing depth across donors was roughly uniform.

The PCR contained 60 Vbeta and 13 Jbeta primers. Produced via immunoSEQ multiplex PCR; TCRdb's table is partial and in-frame only. The sample has about 170,000 clones, over 60% seen once. While unrecorded immune exposures were likely, the donors were nominally healthy when sampled. V lost 4 bases to trimming and J lost 7 bases; unmatched junction nucleotides: 11. There are 17 residues in the CDR3. Germline-derived CDR1 and CDR2 are SGHNT and YYREEE (reference sequence). This TCR derives from a female donor in good health and CMV-seronegative. The chain links TRBV5-4 to TRBJ2-1, with 13 bases identical to TRBD2. Sequenced sample: PBMCs. The CDR3 DNA is TGTGCCAGCAGCCCACCGACTAGCGGGAGGACCCCTAATGAGCAGTTCTTC. Its translation is CASSPPTSGRTPNEQFF.